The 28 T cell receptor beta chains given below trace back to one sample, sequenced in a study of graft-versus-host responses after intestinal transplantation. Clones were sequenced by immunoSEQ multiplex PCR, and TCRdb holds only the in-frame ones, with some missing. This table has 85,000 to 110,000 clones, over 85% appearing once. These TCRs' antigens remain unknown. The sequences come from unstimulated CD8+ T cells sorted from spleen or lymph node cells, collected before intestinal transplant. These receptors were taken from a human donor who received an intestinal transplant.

CDR3 sequence: CASSSGQGANEQYF. DNA for the CDR3: TGTGCCAGCAGCTCGGGACAGGGGGCAAACGAGCAGTACTTC. V and J are TRBV7-7 and TRBJ2-7, with 12 bases matching TRBD1. This CDR3 contains 14 residues. CDR1 and CDR2 (germline): SSHAT, FNYEAQ (reference sequence). V lost 4 bases and J lost 5; bases outside the gene matches: 3.

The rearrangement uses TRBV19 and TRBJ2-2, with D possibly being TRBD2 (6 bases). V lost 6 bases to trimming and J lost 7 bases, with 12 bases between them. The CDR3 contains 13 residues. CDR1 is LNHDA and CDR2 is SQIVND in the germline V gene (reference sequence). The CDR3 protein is CASRTRGIGELFF. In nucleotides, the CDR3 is TGTGCCAGTAGGACCCGGGGGATCGGGGAGCTGTTTTTT.

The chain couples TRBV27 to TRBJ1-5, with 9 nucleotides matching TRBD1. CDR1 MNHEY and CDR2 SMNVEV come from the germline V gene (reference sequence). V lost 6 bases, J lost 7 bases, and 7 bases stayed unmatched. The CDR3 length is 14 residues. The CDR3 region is CASRQQGAAQPQHF. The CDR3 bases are TGTGCCAGCAGGCAACAGGGGGCAGCGCAGCCCCAGCATTTT.

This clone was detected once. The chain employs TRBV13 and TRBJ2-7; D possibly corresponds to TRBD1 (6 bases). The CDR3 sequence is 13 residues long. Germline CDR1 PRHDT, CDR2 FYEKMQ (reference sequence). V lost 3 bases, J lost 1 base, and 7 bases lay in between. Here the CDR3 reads CASSFQGSYEQYF. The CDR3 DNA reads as TGTGCCAGCAGCTTTCAGGGGTCCTACGAGCAGTACTTC.

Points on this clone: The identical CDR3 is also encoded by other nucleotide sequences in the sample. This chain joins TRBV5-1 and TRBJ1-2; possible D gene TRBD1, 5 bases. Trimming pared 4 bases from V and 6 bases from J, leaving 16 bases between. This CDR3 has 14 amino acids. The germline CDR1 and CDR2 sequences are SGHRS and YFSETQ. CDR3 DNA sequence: TGCGCCAGCAGCATCGCTCAGGGAGGAGATGGCTACACCTTC. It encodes CASSIAQGGDGYTF.

CDR3 in amino acids: CASRAMNTEAFF. As DNA, the CDR3 is TGCGCCAGCAGGGCCATGAACACTGAAGCTTTCTTT. The chain links TRBV5-1 to TRBJ1-1; D is undetermined. In germline, CDR1 is SGHRS, CDR2 YFSETQ. The CDR3 has 12 residues. V dropped 5 bases and J dropped 0 bases, with 5 bases sitting between them.

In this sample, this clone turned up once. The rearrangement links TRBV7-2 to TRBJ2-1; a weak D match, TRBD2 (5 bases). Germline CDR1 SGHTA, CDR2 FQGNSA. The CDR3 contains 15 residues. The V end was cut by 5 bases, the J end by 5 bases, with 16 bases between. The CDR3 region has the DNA TGTGCCAGCAGCCCCAATCCGACTAACCACAATGAGCAGTTCTTC. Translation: CASSPNPTNHNEQFF. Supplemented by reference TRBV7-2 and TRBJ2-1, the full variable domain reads GAGVSQSPSNKVTEKGKDVELRCDPISGHTALYWYRQSLGQGLEFLIYFQGNSAPDKSGLPSDRFSAERTGGSVSTLTIQRTQQEDSAVYLCASSPNPTNHNEQFFGPGTRLTVL.

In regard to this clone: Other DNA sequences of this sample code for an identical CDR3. CDR3 residues: CASSLQETQYF. The CDR3 DNA sequence: TGTGCCAGCAGCTTGCAAGAGACCCAGTACTTC. V is TRBV5-6 and J is TRBJ2-5; D is ambiguous. V gave up 1 base and J gave up 2 bases, with 0 bases separating them. This CDR3 comprises 11 residues. CDR1 and CDR2 (germline): SGHDT, YYEEEE.

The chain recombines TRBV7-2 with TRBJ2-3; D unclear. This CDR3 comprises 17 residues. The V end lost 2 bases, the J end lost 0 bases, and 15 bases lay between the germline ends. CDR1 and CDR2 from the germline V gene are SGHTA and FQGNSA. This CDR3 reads CASSLFSPWSSTDTQYF. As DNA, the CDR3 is TGTGCCAGCAGCTTATTCTCGCCGTGGTCGAGCACAGATACGCAGTATTTT.

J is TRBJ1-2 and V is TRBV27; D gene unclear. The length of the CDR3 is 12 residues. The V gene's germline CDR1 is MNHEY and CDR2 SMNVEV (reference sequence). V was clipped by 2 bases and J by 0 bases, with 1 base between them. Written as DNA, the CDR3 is TGTGCCAGCAGTTTAGCTAACTATGGCTACACCTTC. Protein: CASSLANYGYTF.

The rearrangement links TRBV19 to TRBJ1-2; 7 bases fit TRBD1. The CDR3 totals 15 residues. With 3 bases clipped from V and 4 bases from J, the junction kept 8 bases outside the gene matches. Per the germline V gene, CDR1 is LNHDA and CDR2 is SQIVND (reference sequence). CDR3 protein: CASSILRTGTYGYTF. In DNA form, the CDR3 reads TGTGCCAGTAGTATCCTCCGGACAGGCACCTATGGCTACACCTTC.

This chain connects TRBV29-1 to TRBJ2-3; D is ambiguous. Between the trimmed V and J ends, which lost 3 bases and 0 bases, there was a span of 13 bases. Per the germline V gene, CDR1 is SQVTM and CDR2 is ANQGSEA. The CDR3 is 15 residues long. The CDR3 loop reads CSVDESLDSTDTQYF. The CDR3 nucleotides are TGCAGCGTTGACGAGTCCCTTGATAGCACAGATACGCAGTATTTT.

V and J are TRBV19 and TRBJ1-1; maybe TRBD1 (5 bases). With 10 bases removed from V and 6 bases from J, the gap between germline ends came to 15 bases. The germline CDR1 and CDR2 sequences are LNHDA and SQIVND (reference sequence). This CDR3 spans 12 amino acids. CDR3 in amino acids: CATTGVGSEAFF. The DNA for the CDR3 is TGTGCCACCACGGGGGTGGGGTCTGAAGCTTTCTTT.

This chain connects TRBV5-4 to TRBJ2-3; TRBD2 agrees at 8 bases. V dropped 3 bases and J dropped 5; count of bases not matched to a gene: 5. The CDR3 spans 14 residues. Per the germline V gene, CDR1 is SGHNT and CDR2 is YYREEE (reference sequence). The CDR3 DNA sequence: TGTGCCAGCAGCTCCTCGGGGGGGCAAGATACGCAGTATTTT. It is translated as CASSSSGGQDTQYF.

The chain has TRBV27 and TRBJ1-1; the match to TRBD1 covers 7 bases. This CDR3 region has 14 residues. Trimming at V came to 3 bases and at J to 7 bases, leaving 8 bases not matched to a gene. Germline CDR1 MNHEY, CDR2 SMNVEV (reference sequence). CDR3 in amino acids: CASSFIPRGNEAFF. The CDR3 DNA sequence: TGTGCCAGCAGTTTTATCCCCAGGGGGAATGAAGCTTTCTTT.

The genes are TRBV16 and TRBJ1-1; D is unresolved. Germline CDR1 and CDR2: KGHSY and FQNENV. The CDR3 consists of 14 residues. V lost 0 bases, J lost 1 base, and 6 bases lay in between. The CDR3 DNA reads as TGTGCCAGCAGCCAATCAGACGCGAACACTGAAGCTTTCTTT. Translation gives CASSQSDANTEAFF.

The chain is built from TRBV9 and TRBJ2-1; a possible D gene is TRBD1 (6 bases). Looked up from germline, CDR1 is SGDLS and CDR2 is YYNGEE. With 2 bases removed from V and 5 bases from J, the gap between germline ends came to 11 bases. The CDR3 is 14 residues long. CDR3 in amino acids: CASSVPTGDNEQFF. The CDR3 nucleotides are TGTGCCAGCAGCGTCCCGACAGGAGACAATGAGCAGTTCTTC. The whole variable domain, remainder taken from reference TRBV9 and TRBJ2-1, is DSGVTQTPKHLITATGQRVTLRCSPRSGDLSVYWYQQSLDQGLQFLIQYYNGEERAKGNILERFSAQQFPDLHSELNLSSLELGDSALYFCASSVPTGDNEQFFGPGTRLTVL.

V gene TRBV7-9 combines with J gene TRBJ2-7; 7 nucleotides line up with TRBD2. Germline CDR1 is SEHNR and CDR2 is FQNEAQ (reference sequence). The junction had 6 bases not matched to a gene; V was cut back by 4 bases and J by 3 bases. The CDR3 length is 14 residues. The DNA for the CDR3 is TGTGCCAGCAGCTCGGGGGGATTCTTCTACGAGCAGTACTTC. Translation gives CASSSGGFFYEQYF.

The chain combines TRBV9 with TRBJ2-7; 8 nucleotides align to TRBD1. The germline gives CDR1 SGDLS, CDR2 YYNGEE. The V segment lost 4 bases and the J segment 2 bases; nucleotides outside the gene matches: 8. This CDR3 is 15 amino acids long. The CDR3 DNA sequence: TGTGCCAGCAGCCCATCCGGGACAGGAGCCTACGAGCAGTACTTC. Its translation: CASSPSGTGAYEQYF.

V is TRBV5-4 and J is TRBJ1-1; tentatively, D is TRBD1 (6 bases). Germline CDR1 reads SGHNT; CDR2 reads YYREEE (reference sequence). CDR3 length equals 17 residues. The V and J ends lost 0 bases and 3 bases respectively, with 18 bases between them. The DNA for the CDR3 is TGTGCCAGCAGCTTGGCCGACGGGGGGCTGAGGTACACTGAAGCTTTCTTT. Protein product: CASSLADGGLRYTEAFF. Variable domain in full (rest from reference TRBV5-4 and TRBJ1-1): ETGVTQSPTHLIKTRGQQVTLRCSSQSGHNTVSWYQQALGQGPQFIFQYYREEENGRGNFPPRFSGLQFPNYSSELNVNALELDDSALYLCASSLADGGLRYTEAFFGQGTRLTVV.

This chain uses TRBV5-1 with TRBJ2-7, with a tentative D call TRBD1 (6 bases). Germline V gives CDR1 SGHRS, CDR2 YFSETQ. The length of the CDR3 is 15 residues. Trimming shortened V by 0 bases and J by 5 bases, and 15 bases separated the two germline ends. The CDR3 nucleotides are TGCGCCAGCAGCTTGGGTCGAGCCAAGGGGGACGAGCAGTACTTC. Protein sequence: CASSLGRAKGDEQYF.

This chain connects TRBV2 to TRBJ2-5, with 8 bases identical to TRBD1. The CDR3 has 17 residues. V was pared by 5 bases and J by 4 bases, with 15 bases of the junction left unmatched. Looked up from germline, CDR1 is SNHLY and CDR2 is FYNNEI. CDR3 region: CASSTSREDRVRETQYF. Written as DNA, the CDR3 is TGTGCCAGCAGTACTAGTAGAGAGGACAGGGTTCGAGAGACCCAGTACTTC.

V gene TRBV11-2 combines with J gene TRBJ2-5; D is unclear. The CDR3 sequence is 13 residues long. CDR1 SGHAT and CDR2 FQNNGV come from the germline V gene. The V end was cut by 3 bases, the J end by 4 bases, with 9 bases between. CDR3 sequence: CASSFEESETQYF. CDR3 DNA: TGTGCCAGCAGCTTTGAAGAATCAGAGACCCAGTACTTC.

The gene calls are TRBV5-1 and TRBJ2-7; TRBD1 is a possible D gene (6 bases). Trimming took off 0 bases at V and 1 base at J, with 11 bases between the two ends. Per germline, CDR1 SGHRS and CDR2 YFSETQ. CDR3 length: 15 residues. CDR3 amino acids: CASSLGWTDSYEQYF. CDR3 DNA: TGCGCCAGCAGCTTGGGATGGACAGATTCCTACGAGCAGTACTTC.

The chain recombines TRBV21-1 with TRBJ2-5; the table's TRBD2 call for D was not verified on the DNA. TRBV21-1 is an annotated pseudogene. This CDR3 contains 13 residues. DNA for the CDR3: TGTGCCAGAGCCGCGAGCCCCAAAGAGACCCAGTACTTC. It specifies CARAASPKETQYF.

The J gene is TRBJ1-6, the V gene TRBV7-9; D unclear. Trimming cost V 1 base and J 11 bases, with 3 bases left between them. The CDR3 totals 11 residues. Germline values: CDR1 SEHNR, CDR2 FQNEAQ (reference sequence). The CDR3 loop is CASSLEAPLHF. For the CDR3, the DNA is TGTGCCAGCAGCTTAGAGGCACCCCTCCACTTT.

CDR3 DNA: TGTGCCAGCAGCCTTAGCGGTGATCCCTACAATGAGCAGTTCTTC. Protein: CASSLSGDPYNEQFF. This rearrangement joins TRBV14 to TRBJ2-1; a possible D gene is TRBD2 (6 bases). V was clipped by 4 bases and J by 2 bases, with 12 bases between them. The CDR3 contains 15 residues. CDR1 is SGHDN, CDR2 FVKESK, per germline. The full variable domain, its missing parts supplied by reference TRBV14 and TRBJ2-1, is EAGVTQFPSHSVIEKGQTVTLRCDPISGHDNLYWYRRVMGKEIKFLLHFVKESKQDESGMPNNRFLAERTGGTYSTLKVQPAELEDSGVYFCASSLSGDPYNEQFFGPGTRLTVL.

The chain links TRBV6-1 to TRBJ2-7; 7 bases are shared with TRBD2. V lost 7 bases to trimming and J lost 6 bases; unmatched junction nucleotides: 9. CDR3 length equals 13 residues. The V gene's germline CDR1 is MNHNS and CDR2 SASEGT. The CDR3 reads CASTTSAGIEQYF. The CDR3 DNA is TGTGCCAGCACAACTAGCGCCGGGATCGAGCAGTACTTC.